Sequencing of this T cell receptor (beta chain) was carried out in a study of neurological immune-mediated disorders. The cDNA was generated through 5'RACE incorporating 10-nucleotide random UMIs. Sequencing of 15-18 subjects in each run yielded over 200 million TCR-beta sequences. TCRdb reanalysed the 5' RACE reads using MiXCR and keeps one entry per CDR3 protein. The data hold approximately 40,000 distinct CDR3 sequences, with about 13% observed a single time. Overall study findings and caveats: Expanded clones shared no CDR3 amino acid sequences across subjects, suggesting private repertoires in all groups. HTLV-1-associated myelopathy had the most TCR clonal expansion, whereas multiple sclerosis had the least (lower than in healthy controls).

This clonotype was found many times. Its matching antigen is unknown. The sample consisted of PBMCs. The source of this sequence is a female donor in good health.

The CDR3, as DNA: TGTGCCAGCAGTTACGGAGCGGGCGAGCAGTTCTTC. This codes for CASSYGAGEQFF. The genes are TRBV6-2 or TRBV6-3 and TRBJ2-1, with D tentatively TRBD2 (6 bases). There are 12 residues in the CDR3. Germline V gene sequence: CDR1 MNHEY, CDR2 SVGEGT. V lost 2 bases to trimming and J lost 10 bases, with 9 bases between them.